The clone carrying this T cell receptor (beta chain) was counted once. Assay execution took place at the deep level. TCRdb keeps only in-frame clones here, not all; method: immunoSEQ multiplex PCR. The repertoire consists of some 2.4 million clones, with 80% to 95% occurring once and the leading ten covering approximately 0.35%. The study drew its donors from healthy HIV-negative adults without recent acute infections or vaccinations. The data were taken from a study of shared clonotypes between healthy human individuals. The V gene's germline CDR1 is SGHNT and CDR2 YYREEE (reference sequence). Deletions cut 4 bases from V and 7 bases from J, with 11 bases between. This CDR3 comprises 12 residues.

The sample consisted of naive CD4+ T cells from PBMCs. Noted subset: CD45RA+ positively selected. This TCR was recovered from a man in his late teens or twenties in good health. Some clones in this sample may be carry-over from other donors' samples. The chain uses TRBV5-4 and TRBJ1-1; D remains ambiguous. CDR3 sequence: CASSPKPGEAFF. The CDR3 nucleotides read TGTGCCAGCAGCCCGAAACCCGGTGAAGCTTTCTTT.